The present entry profiles one T cell receptor beta chain with its context. The data are from a study of blood T cell repertoires in COVID-19. Across the whole study: The United States, Italy and Spain provided the acute and convalescent COVID-19 samples. Sources were T cells, B-cell-depleted T cells, or PBMCs; the material itself was cDNA or gDNA.

In the original processing: Estimation of nucleated cell counts relied on the amplification of reference gene primers. Profiling relied on immunoSEQ multiplex PCR, and the TCRdb table lists in-frame clones only, not all of them. That table is the source of V, J and clone size, and D and trimming were worked out from the DNA. Altogether approximately 120,000 clones are present, approximately 80% being singletons, with the ten largest covering about 10%. From germline, CDR1 is SGHNT and CDR2 YYREEE (reference sequence). This CDR3 spans 13 amino acids. Between the trimmed V and J ends, which lost 1 base and 3 bases, there was a span of 7 bases.

This TCR was sampled from a human donor in a cohort sampled during active COVID-19. Source material: peripheral blood. The chain couples TRBV5-4 to TRBJ2-5; D not certain. This CDR3 is CASSLLSEETQYF. The CDR3 coding sequence is TGTGCCAGCAGCTTGCTCAGCGAAGAGACCCAGTACTTC.